Below, 18 T cell receptor beta chains from the same sample are listed, as sequenced in a study of blood T cells in healthy people across ages. For the second PCR, which ran for roughly 6 to 12 cycles, a sample-barcoded 5' primer and a J-beta primer mix were used. A single record per CDR3 protein comes from TCRdb applying MiXCR to the 5' RACE reads. This table holds 380,000 or so distinct CDR3 sequences, approximately 52% found once. The source material was blood. The receptors were gathered from a man aged 55 to 69 in good health.

The rearrangement links TRBV6-2 or TRBV6-3 to TRBJ2-1; no clear D gene. The V gene's germline CDR1 is MNHEY and CDR2 SVGEGT. The CDR3 is 16 amino acids. The V end lost 6 bases, the J end lost 6 bases, and 21 bases lay between the germline ends. DNA of the CDR3: TGTGCCAGCAGCCATGACCGCCAGTCAAGGTGCAATGAGCAGTTCTTC. This gives the protein CASSHDRQSRCNEQFF.

As to this clonotype: The junction departs from the called germline gene at one end, perhaps through a read error. The chain carries TRBV11-2 and TRBJ2-7; D possibly matches TRBD1 or TRBD2 (6 bases each). Germline assignment: CDR1 SGHAT and CDR2 FQNNGV. The CDR3 is 15 residues long. The CDR3 nucleotides read TGTGCCAGCAGCTTAAGGGGGGCCATCTCCCACGAGCAGTACTTC. Residues: CASSLRGAISHEQYF.

This clonotype is a singleton in its sample. With a much larger clone just one base away, this may be a read error. This sequence joins TRBV12-3 or TRBV12-4 and TRBJ2-3, with no clear D. This CDR3 is built from 17 residues. V lost 8 bases, J lost 3 bases, and 24 bases lay in between. This chain's CDR3 is CASGSPKRTLRTDTQYF. Written as DNA, the CDR3 is TGTGCCAGCGGTTCGCCCAAGCGTACTCTCCGAACAGATACGCAGTATTTT.

This clonotype was observed a single time. A read error may explain this, as a much larger clone is one base away. The chain recombines TRBV7-9 with TRBJ1-1, with 7 bases identical to TRBD1. The CDR3 runs 14 residues. CDR1 SEHNR and CDR2 FQNEAQ come from the germline V gene (reference sequence). The J segment lost 4 bases and the V segment lost 8 bases, leaving 10 bases of the junction unmatched. The CDR3 protein is CASGPRDSPTEAFF. The CDR3 DNA is TGTGCCAGCGGCCCAAGGGACAGCCCCACTGAAGCTTTCTTT.

As to this clonotype: A read error may explain this, as a much larger clone is one base away. The chain has TRBV9 and TRBJ1-2; no firm D call. This CDR3 contains 12 residues. CDR1 and CDR2 from the germline V gene are SGDLS and YYNGEE. CDR3 nucleotide sequence: TGTGCCAGCAGCGTAGACCGCTATGGCAACACCTTC. Translating it yields CASSVDRYGNTF.

The rearrangement links TRBV11-3 to TRBJ2-7; 12 nucleotides line up with TRBD2. The J call may be faulty, since TRBJ2-4 better matches the DNA end. The V gene's germline CDR1 is SGHNT and CDR2 YENEEA. This CDR3 is built from 16 residues. The CDR3: CASSRGTSGPGNIQYF. For the CDR3, the DNA is TGTGCCAGCAGCCGGGGGACTAGCGGGCCCGGGAACATTCAGTACTTC.

Here the CDR3 DNA reads TGTGCCAGCAGCCCGGACAGGGGGCTTCGGGGCGAGCAGTACTTC. Amino acid sequence: CASSPDRGLRGEQYF. The chain has TRBV13 and TRBJ2-4; 11 bases match TRBD1. TRBJ2-7 matches the DNA end more closely, so the J call is doubtful. The CDR3 totals 15 residues. The germline gives CDR1 PRHDT, CDR2 FYEKMQ (reference sequence).

This clonotype showed up many times. The chain is built from TRBV6-2 or TRBV6-3 and TRBJ2-2, with D tentatively TRBD1 (6 bases). This CDR3 region has 15 residues. Germline V CDR1 and CDR2: MNHEY, SVGEGT. V was pared by 0 bases and J by 3 bases, with 8 bases between. The CDR3 bases are TGTGCCAGCAGTTACTCCTACAGGGACACCGGGGAGCTGTTTTTT. Amino acid sequence: CASSYSYRDTGELFF.

This clonotype was seen only a few times. The gene calls are TRBV7-6 and TRBJ1-1, with 8 bases matching TRBD1. The V segment lost 6 bases and the J segment 3 bases; nucleotides outside the gene matches: 9. Germline-derived CDR1 and CDR2 are SGHVS and FNYEAQ. The CDR3 sequence is 15 residues long. In nucleotides, the CDR3 is TGTGCCAGCAGTTTTACTGGACAGGGTGACACTGAAGCTTTCTTT. Translation: CASSFTGQGDTEAFF. Full variable domain (remainder filled in from reference TRBV7-6 and TRBJ1-1): GAGVSQSPRYKVTKRGQDVALRCDPISGHVSLYWYRQALGQGPEFLTYFNYEAQQDKSGLPNDRFSAERPEGSISTLTIQRTEQRDSAMYRCASSFTGQGDTEAFFGQGTRLTVV.

At least ten counts were recorded for this clonotype. V is TRBV6-2 or TRBV6-3 and J is TRBJ2-1, with 8 bases that match TRBD2. In germline, CDR1 is MNHEY, CDR2 SVGEGT. V lost 3 bases, J lost 8 bases, and 6 bases stayed unmatched. This CDR3 is 14 amino acids long. CDR3 DNA sequence: TGTGCCAGCAGTTATTTAGCGGGATATGATGAGCAGTTCTTC. The encoded protein is CASSYLAGYDEQFF.

The chain joins TRBV29-1 to TRBJ1-1; D is unresolved. Looked up from germline, CDR1 is SQVTM and CDR2 is ANQGSEA. Deletions cut 1 base from V and 1 base from J, with 7 bases between. This CDR3 region has 13 residues. This chain's CDR3 is CSVEVQPNTEAFF. The CDR3 DNA is TGCAGCGTTGAAGTGCAGCCGAACACTGAAGCTTTCTTT.

There are many counts of this clonotype. The gene calls are TRBV6-1 and TRBJ2-1, with D perhaps TRBD1 or TRBD2 (10 bases each). The V gene lost 4 bases and the J gene lost 7 bases, with 29 bases spanning the gap. CDR3 size: 19 residues. Germline V gives CDR1 MNHNS, CDR2 SASEGT. The CDR3 sequence is CASSVRTGGGLASKNEQFF. The CDR3 nucleotides are TGTGCCAGCAGTGTAAGGACAGGGGGGGGACTAGCGAGTAAGAATGAGCAGTTCTTC.

This clonotype has more than one count but fewer than ten. The rearrangement joins TRBV6-2 or TRBV6-3 to TRBJ1-2; unclear D gene. The V and J ends lost 9 bases and 0 bases respectively, with 8 bases between them. The CDR3 sequence is 12 residues long. Germline V gene data show CDR1 as MNHEY and CDR2 as SVGEGT. The CDR3 here is CASSQANYGYTF. The CDR3 region has the DNA TGTGCCAGTAGTCAAGCTAACTATGGCTACACCTTC.

A single count supports this clonotype. This chain joins TRBV4-3 and TRBJ1-6; unclear D gene. Germline lookup yields CDR1 LGHNA and CDR2 YSLEER. V lost 1 base and J 5 bases, leaving 12 bases between the germline ends. There are 16 residues in the CDR3. DNA of the CDR3: TGCGCCAGCAGCCAAGTGTGGGCAGACGATAATTCACCCCTCCACTTT. This translates into CASSQVWADDNSPLHF.

This rearrangement joins TRBV7-9 to TRBJ1-2; D is undetermined. With 9 bases removed from V and 1 base from J, the gap between germline ends came to 9 bases. CDR1 and CDR2 (germline): SEHNR, FQNEAQ (reference sequence). This CDR3 comprises 12 residues. CDR3 protein: CASDQDNYGYTF. CDR3 sequence (DNA): TGTGCCAGTGATCAGGATAACTATGGCTACACCTTC.

The rearrangement links TRBV9 to TRBJ2-1, with 7 bases that match TRBD1. CDR1 is SGDLS, CDR2 YYNGEE, per germline. The CDR3 is 14 amino acids. V lost 4 bases to trimming and J lost 7 bases; unmatched junction nucleotides: 8. CDR3 nucleotides: TGTGCCAGCAGCCCTATGACAGGGATAAATGAGCAGTTCTTC. The encoded protein is CASSPMTGINEQFF.

This clonotype was observed a few times. The chain employs TRBV5-4 and TRBJ2-5; 11 bases fit TRBD2. CDR1 is SGHNT, CDR2 YYREEE, per germline (reference sequence). The CDR3 runs 15 residues. Unmatched junction bases numbered 2, after V lost 2 bases and J lost 2 bases. The CDR3 coding sequence is TGTGCCAGCAGCTTTGGGACTAGCGGTCAAGAGACCCAGTACTTC. This codes for CASSFGTSGQETQYF.

The chain joins TRBV10-1 to TRBJ2-7; D ambiguous. The germline gives CDR1 WNHNN, CDR2 SYGVQD (reference sequence). Deletions cut 6 bases from V and 0 bases from J, with 24 bases between. The CDR3 runs 18 residues. This chain's CDR3 is CASRAKWNNLQSSYEQYF. CDR3 nucleotides: TGCGCCAGCAGGGCGAAGTGGAACAACCTTCAGAGCTCCTACGAGCAGTACTTC.